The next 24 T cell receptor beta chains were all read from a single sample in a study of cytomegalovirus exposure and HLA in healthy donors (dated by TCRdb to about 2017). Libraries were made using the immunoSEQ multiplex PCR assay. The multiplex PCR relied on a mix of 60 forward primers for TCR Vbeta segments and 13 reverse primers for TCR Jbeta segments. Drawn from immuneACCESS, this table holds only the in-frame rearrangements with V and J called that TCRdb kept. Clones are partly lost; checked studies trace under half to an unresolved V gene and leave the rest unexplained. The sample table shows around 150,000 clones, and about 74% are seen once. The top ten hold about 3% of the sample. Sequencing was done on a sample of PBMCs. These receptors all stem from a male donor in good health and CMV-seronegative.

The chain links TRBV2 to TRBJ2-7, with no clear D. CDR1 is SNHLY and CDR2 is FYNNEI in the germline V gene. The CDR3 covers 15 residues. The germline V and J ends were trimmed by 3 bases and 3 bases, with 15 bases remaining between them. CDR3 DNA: TGTGCCAGCAGTGATCTGGCGGTTGATTTCTACGAGCAGTACTTC. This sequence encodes CASSDLAVDFYEQYF.

This CDR3 is CASSLSATGFPYEQYF. Here the CDR3 DNA reads TGTGCCAGCAGTTTATCGGCGACAGGGTTCCCCTACGAGCAGTACTTC. The J gene is TRBJ2-7, the V gene TRBV27, with 7 positions matching TRBD1. This CDR3 is built from 16 residues. The V segment lost 0 bases and the J segment 2 bases; nucleotides outside the gene matches: 7. Germline V lookup: CDR1 MNHEY, CDR2 SMNVEV (reference sequence).

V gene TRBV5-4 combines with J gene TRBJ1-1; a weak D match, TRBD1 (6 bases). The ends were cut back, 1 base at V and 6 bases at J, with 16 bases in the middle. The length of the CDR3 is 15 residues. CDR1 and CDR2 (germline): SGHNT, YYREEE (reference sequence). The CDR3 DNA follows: TGTGCCAGCAGCTTGTTGGGGGGGCGACGCTCTGAAGCTTTCTTT. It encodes CASSLLGGRRSEAFF.

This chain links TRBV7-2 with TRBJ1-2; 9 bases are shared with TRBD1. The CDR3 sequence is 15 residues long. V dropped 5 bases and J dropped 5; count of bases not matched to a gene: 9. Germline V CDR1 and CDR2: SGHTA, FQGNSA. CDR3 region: CASSVGRDRVYGYTF. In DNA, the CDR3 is TGTGCCAGCAGCGTAGGCCGGGACAGGGTATATGGCTACACCTTC.

This CDR3 is CASSKRTGDGGYTF. Written as DNA, the CDR3 is TGTGCCAGCAGCAAACGGACAGGGGACGGTGGCTACACCTTC. The V gene is TRBV2, the J gene TRBJ1-2, with 9 bases fitting TRBD1. The length of the CDR3 is 14 residues. Germline values: CDR1 SNHLY, CDR2 FYNNEI. The V and J ends lost 6 bases and 7 bases, in that order; junction bases with no gene match: 9.

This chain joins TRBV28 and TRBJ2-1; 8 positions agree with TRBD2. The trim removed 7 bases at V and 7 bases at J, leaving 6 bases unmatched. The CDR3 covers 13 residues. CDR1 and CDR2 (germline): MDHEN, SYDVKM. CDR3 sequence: CASNLRGGNEQFF. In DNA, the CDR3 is TGTGCCAGCAACCTTCGGGGGGGGAATGAGCAGTTCTTC.

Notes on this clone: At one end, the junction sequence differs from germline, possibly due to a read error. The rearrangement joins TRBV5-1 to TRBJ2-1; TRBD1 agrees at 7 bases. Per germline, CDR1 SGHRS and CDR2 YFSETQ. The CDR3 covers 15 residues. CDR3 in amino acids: CASSLQGSSYNGQFF. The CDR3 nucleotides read TGCGCCAGCAGCTTACAGGGGTCCTCCTACAATGGGCAGTTCTTC.

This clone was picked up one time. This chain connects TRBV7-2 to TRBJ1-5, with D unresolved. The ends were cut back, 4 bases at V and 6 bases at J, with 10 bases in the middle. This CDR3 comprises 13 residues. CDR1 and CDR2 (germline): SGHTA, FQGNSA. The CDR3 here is CASSSDRGQPQHF. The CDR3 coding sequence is TGTGCCAGCAGCTCCGACCGGGGTCAGCCCCAGCATTTT.

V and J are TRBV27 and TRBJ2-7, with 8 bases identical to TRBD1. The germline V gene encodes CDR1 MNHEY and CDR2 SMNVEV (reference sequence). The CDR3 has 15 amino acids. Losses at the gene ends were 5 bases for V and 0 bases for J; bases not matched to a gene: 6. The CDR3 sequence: CASSSLQGVSYEQYF. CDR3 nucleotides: TGTGCCAGCAGTAGCCTACAGGGGGTCTCCTACGAGCAGTACTTC.

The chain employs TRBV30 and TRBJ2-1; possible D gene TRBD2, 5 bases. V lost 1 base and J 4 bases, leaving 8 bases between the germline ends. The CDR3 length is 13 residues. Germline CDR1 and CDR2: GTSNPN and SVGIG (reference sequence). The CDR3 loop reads CAWSGTGYNEQFF. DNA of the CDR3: TGTGCCTGGAGTGGGACTGGGTACAATGAGCAGTTCTTC. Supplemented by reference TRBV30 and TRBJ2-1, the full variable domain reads SQTIHQWPATLVQPVGSPLSLECTVEGTSNPNLYWYRQAAGRGLQLLFYSVGIGQISSEVPQNLSASRPQDRQFILSSKKLLLSDSGFYLCAWSGTGYNEQFFGPGTRLTVL.

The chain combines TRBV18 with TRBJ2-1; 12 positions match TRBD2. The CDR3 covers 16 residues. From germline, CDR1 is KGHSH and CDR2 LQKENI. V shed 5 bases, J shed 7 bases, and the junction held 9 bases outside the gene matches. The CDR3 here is CASSNTLAGGQNEQFF. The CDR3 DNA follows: TGTGCCAGCTCAAACACGCTAGCGGGGGGGCAGAATGAGCAGTTCTTC.

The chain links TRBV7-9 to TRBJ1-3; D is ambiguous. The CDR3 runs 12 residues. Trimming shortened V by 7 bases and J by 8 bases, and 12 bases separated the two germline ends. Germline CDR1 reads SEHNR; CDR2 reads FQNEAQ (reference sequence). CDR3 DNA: TGTGCCAGCACCTCTGCACTCGACACCATATATTTT. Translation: CASTSALDTIYF.

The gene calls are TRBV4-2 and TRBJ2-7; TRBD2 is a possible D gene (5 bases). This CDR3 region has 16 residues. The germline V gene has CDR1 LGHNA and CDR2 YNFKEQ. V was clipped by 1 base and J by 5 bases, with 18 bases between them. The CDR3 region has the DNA TGTGCCAGCAGCCAAGGGACCGACGGGGTCGGGGACGAGCAGTACTTC. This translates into CASSQGTDGVGDEQYF.

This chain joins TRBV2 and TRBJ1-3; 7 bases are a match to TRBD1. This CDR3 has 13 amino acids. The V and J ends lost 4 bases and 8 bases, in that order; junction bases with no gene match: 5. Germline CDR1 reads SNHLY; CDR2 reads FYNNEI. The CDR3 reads CASSVNRGHTIYF. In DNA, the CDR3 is TGTGCCAGCAGTGTTAACAGGGGTCACACCATATATTTT.

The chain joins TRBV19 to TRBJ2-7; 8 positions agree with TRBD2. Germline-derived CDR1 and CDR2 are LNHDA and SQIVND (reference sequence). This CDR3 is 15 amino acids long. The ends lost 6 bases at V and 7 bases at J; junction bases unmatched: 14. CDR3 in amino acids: CASSRGAGGLREQYF. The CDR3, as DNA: TGTGCCAGTAGCCGGGGGGCGGGGGGCCTTCGTGAGCAGTACTTC.

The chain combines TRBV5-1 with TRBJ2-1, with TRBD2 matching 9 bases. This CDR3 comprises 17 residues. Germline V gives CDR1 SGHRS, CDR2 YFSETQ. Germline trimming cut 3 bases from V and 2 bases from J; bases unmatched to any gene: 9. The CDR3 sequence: CASSSIVAGATYNEQFF. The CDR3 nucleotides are TGCGCCAGCAGCTCTATCGTAGCGGGGGCCACCTACAATGAGCAGTTCTTC.

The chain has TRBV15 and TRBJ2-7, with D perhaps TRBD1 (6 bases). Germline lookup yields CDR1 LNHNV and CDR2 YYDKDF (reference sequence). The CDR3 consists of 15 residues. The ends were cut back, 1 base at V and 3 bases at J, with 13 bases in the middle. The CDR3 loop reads CATSRVGATLYEQYF. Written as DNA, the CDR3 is TGTGCCACCAGCAGAGTGGGGGCGACCCTCTACGAGCAGTACTTC.

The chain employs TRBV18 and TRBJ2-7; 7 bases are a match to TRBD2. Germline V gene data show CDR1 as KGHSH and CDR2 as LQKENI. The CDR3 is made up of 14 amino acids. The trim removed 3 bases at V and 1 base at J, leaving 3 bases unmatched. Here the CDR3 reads CASSPGRSSYEQYF. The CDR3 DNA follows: TGTGCCAGCTCACCCGGGAGGAGTTCCTACGAGCAGTACTTC.

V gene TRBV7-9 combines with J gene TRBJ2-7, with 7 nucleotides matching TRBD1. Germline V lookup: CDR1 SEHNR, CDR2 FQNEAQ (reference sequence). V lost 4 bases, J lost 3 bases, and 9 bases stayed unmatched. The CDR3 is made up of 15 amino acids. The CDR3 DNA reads TGTGCCAGCAGCTCCCGGACAGGAGGTGACTACGAGCAGTACTTC. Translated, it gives CASSSRTGGDYEQYF.

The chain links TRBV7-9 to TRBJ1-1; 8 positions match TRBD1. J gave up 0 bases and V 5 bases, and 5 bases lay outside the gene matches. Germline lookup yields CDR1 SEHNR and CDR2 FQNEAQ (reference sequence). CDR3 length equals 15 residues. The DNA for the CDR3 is TGTGCCAGCAGCCCCCTGGACAGGGTGAACACTGAAGCTTTCTTT. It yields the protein CASSPLDRVNTEAFF.

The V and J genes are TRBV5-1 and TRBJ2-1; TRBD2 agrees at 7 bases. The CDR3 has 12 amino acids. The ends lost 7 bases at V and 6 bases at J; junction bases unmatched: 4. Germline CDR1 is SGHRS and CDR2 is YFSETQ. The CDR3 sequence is CASGLDGNEQFF. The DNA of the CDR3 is TGCGCCAGCGGACTAGACGGCAATGAGCAGTTCTTC.

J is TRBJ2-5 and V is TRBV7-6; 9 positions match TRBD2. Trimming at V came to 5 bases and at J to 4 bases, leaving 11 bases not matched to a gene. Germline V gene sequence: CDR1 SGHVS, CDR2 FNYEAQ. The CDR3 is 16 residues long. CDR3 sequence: CASSRGGLAGRETQYF. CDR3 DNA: TGTGCCAGCAGCCGAGGGGGGCTAGCGGGGAGAGAGACCCAGTACTTC.

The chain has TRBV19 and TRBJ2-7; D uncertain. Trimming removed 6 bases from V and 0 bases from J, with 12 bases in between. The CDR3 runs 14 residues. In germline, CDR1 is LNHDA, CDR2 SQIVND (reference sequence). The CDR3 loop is CASSTHSPSYEQYF. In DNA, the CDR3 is TGTGCCAGTAGCACCCACTCCCCCTCCTACGAGCAGTACTTC.

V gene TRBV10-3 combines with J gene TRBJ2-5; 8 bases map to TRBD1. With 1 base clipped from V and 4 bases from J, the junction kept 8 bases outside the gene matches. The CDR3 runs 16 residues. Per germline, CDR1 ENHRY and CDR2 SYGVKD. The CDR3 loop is CAISEFAGQGLETQYF. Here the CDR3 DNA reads TGTGCCATCAGTGAGTTCGCTGGACAGGGCTTAGAGACCCAGTACTTC.